This TCR beta chain was recovered during a study of T cell repertoires in cytomegalovirus infection. Overall study: Indications of both CMV infection and matching HLA type were provided by public TCR beta signatures.

MiXCR, run by TCRdb on the reads, gives a single entry per CDR3 protein. Of approximately 500,000 distinct CDR3 sequences listed, approximately 10% are singletons. Many counts were recorded for this clonotype. Its antigen remains unidentified. Notes on the study in general: There were HLA-C-restricted CMV-specific TCR beta clonotypes dominating the ex vivo response. Adding up the frequency of public TCR beta families identified people who carried CMV plus the relevant HLA.

The CDR3 covers 13 residues. Germline CDR1 and CDR2: MNHNS and SASEGT. V shed 7 bases, J shed 6 bases, and the junction held 9 bases outside the gene matches. The source of this sequence is a human donor in good health (CMV status not recorded). Some clones in this sample may be carry-over from other donors' samples. The specimen sequenced was PBMCs. This rearrangement joins TRBV6-1 to TRBJ2-7, with 7 bases identical to TRBD1. CDR3 nucleotide sequence: TGTGCCAGCATCAACAGGGGAAACGGCGAGCAGTACTTC. Its protein is CASINRGNGEQYF.